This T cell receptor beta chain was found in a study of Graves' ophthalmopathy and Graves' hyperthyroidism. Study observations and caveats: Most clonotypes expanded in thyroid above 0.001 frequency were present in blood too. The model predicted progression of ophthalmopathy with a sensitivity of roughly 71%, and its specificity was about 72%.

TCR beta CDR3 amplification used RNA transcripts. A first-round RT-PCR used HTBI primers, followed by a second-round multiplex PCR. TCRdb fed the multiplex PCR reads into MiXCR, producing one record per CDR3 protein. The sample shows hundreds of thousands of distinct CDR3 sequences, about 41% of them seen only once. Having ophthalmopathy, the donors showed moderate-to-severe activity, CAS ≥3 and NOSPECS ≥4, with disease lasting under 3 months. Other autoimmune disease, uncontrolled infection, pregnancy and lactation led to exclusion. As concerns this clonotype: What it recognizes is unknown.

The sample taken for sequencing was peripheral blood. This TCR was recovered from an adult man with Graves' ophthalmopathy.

The CDR3 loop reads CASRMDVSLALHF. The CDR3 nucleotides are TGTGCCAGTAGGATGGACGTCTCTCTGGCCCTCCACTTT. This chain joins TRBV19 and TRBJ1-6, with no clear D. Trimming shortened V by 6 bases and J by 14 bases, and 17 bases separated the two germline ends. Germline V gene data show CDR1 as LNHDA and CDR2 as SQIVND (reference sequence). There are 13 residues in the CDR3.